Sequencing of this T cell receptor (beta chain) was carried out in a study of breast tumors, draining lymph nodes, adjacent tissues. Study-wide results and limits: Tumor repertoires ranked between lymph nodes and nontumor tissue in diversity, with V and J gene preferences. That most tumor T cells come from lymph nodes remained unproven. The data were judged consistent with most tumor T cells coming from lymph node and expanding in tumor.

Axillary draining lymph nodes of breast cancer patients supplied the node samples. This clonotype was counted ten times or more. The antigen is unknown. This CDR3 has 17 amino acids. Trimming took 2 bases from V and 3 from J, leaving 16 bases between them. Germline V gene lookup returns CDR1 MNHEY and CDR2 SVGAGI. TCRdb passed the multiplex PCR reads through MiXCR, listing each CDR3 protein once. The profile shows about 140,000 distinct CDR3 sequences, over 25% of them singletons. The J gene is TRBJ2-2, the V gene TRBV6-5, with D tentatively TRBD2 (6 bases). Sequenced input: axillary lymph node tissue. The TCR originated in a female donor with breast cancer. Some clones in this sample may be carry-over from other donors' samples. CDR3 loop: CASSYKKGTSDTGELFF. DNA of the CDR3: TGTGCCAGCAGTTACAAGAAGGGGACTTCGGACACCGGGGAGCTGTTTTTT.